This T cell receptor beta chain was found in a study of T cells in Graves' hyperthyroidism and ophthalmopathy. Any patient presenting with uncontrolled infection, other autoimmune disease, pregnancy or lactation was left out. Clinical symptoms, serum thyroxine and TRAb, thyroid ultrasound and orbital computed tomography were used for the diagnoses. The CDR3 consists of 16 residues. Per germline, CDR1 SGHVS and CDR2 FQNEAQ. As to this clonotype: Its matching antigen is unknown. This sequence may be a read error, since a much larger clone differs from it by one base.

TCR beta CDR3 regions were amplified from RNA transcripts. HTBI primers were the set used in a first-round RT-PCR of the TCR CDR3. Each CDR3 protein gets one entry after TCRdb re-called the multiplex PCR reads with MiXCR. Counted here are 660,000 or so distinct CDR3 sequences, over 40% occurring once; the ten biggest clones make up less than 8.5%. Study-level points and caveats: Ophthalmopathy cases were set apart from stable hyperthyroidism by a 13 V-J model. The blood repertoire included most of the expanded thyroid clonotypes above 0.001.

The sequence was obtained from an adult man with Graves' disease, either hyperthyroidism or ophthalmopathy (not recorded which). The chain couples TRBV7-8 to TRBJ1-5; D is unresolved. The sample comprised peripheral blood or thyroid tissue (not recorded which). The DNA of the CDR3 is TGTGCCGGCAGCTTAGCGCTCTCCGGGATCAGTCAGCCCCAGCATTTT. It encodes CAGSLALSGISQPQHF.